This T cell receptor beta chain appears in the sequencing data of a study of cytomegalovirus exposure and HLA in healthy donors. The PCR made use of 60 Vbeta and 13 Jbeta primers. This table comes from immunoSEQ multiplex PCR, and its TCRdb copy is limited to in-frame clones, with some not included. The sample comprises 130,000 to 150,000 clones, about four fifths of which are singletons, and 2% to 2.5% rests with the top ten. From germline, CDR1 is KGHSH and CDR2 LQKENI. Trimming stripped 0 bases from V and 6 bases from J, with 7 bases between. The CDR3 extends over 13 amino acids. This chain links TRBV18 with TRBJ2-3; no reliable D call. The receptor was isolated from a man aged 25 to 45 in good health and CMV-seronegative. Sequencing input: PBMCs. This CDR3 reads CASSPPLSDTQYF. For the CDR3, the DNA is TGTGCCAGCTCACCACCCCTGTCCGATACGCAGTATTTT.